These T cell receptor beta chains were read from a single sample in a study of cytomegalovirus exposure and HLA in healthy donors. Clones were sequenced by immunoSEQ multiplex PCR, and TCRdb holds only the in-frame ones, with some missing. The table records nearly 200,000 clones, about 89% of them present only once. Sequencing was carried out using PBMCs. All receptors come from a man aged 25-40 years in good health and CMV-seronegative. The conserved cysteine and the conserved F or W are not part of the CDR3 here. D genes are given only for firm matches.

NA TRBV7-6 ASSLAYSGAAGELF
NA TRBV5-1 ASSLLQGSNEQF
NA TRBV7-9 ASSRRGDGYT
NA TRBV19 ASTPWVAANYGYT
TRBD1 TRBV19 ASSQTGAGKNIQY
TRBD1 TRBV29-1 SVGVDRGGNTIY
TRBD1 TRBV5-1 ASSAWTGGNSGELF
NA TRBV6-5 ASSYHSTGELF
NA TRBV5-1 ASSLSRQGKRETQY
NA TRBV4-3 ASSQEGTYPETQY
NA TRBV18 ASSPYRVDTEAF
TRBD1 TRBV19 ASSGQGNQAF
TRBD1 TRBV5-5 ASSFWVDRDLAEAF
TRBD2 TRBV18 ASSPLRGTSGSTDTQY
TRBD1 TRBV9 ASSEGSRDRGDLSNQPQH
NA TRBV7-8 ASSRTARGAGNQPQH
TRBD1 TRBV6-1 ASKTQTGGMEKLF
NA TRBV15 ATSSGQFSNQPQH
NA TRBV7-5 ARSFLQGLPNTGELF